This T cell receptor (beta chain) emerged from a study of cytomegalovirus exposure and HLA in healthy donors. In the study overall: Roughly 180 million T cells yielded 100 million or so unique TCR beta sequences, as an earlier analysis found.

Study results and limitations: CMV serostatus was the only recorded immune exposure for donors. As was reported, the HLA-A and HLA-B alleles of most subjects were accurately predicted from TCR beta sequences. Across donors, sequencing depth was assumed by presence/absence analyses to be roughly uniform.

Concerning this clone: The antigen is undetermined.

Primers included in the PCR were 60 Vbeta and 13 Jbeta primers. Profiled with immunoSEQ multiplex PCR; TCRdb holds only in-frame clones, not every one. This sample has under 250,000 clones, with 82% found just once. Sequencing was carried out using PBMCs. The clonotype was recovered from a man aged 35-49 years in good health and CMV-seropositive.

CDR3 nucleotides: TGTGCCACATCGGGGGGATCCTACAATGAGCAGTTCTTC. This translates into CATSGGSYNEQFF. The chain couples TRBV10-3 to TRBJ2-1, with 7 bases that match TRBD2. The CDR3 sequence is 13 residues long. Germline CDR1 reads ENHRY; CDR2 reads SYGVKD. The J segment lost 1 base and the V segment lost 10 bases, leaving 4 bases of the junction unmatched.